The 14 T cell receptor beta chains below all came from one sample that was sequenced in a study of cytomegalovirus exposure and HLA in healthy donors. It was with 60 Vbeta and 13 Jbeta primers that the PCR ran. Profiled with immunoSEQ multiplex PCR; TCRdb holds only in-frame clones, not every one. The table has some 120,000 clones, about 11% seen once; the top ten hold about 4.7%. Material: PBMCs. These receptors all come from a woman under 30 in good health and CMV-seropositive.

The chain links TRBV5-1 to TRBJ1-2, with D possibly matching TRBD1 (6 bases). The germline V gene has CDR1 SGHRS and CDR2 YFSETQ. The V and J ends lost 1 base and 6 bases respectively, with 16 bases between them. CDR3 length: 15 amino acids. CDR3 in DNA: TGCGCCAGCAGCTTGTCCCCACAGGGCCCCAATGGCTACACCTTC. It translates to CASSLSPQGPNGYTF. The full variable domain, completed using reference TRBV5-1 and TRBJ1-2, is KAGVTQTPRYLIKTRGQQVTLSCSPISGHRSVSWYQQTPGQGLQFLFEYFSETQRNKGNFPGRFSGRQFSNSRSEMNVSTLELGDSALYLCASSLSPQGPNGYTFGSGTRLTVV.

The V gene is TRBV30, the J gene TRBJ1-1; D possibly corresponds to TRBD1 (6 bases). This CDR3 has 13 residues. Germline CDR1 reads GTSNPN; CDR2 reads SVGIG (reference sequence). The V end was cut by 3 bases, the J end by 4 bases, with 12 bases between. Here the CDR3 reads CAWRGQRPTEAFF. The CDR3 nucleotides are TGTGCCTGGAGGGGACAACGCCCCACTGAAGCTTTCTTT.

The J gene is TRBJ1-4, the V gene TRBV19; D remains ambiguous. Germline assignment: CDR1 LNHDA and CDR2 SQIVND (reference sequence). The V end was cut by 4 bases, the J end by 5 bases, with 8 bases between. The CDR3 is 13 residues long. For the CDR3, the DNA is TGTGCCAGTAGTAAAGCCCGAAATGAAAAACTGTTTTTT. Amino acid sequence: CASSKARNEKLFF.

The rearrangement uses TRBV29-1 and TRBJ2-5, with D perhaps matching TRBD1 (6 bases). TRBJ2-7 matches the DNA end more closely, so the J call is doubtful. CDR1 is SQVTM and CDR2 is ANQGSEA in the germline V gene. The CDR3 is 12 residues long. In DNA form, the CDR3 reads TGCAGCGCCGTTCAACAGGGCTCCGAGCAGTACTTC. This sequence encodes CSAVQQGSEQYF.

The V and J genes are TRBV27 and TRBJ1-4; 8 nucleotides match TRBD1. Germline V gene lookup returns CDR1 MNHEY and CDR2 SMNVEV (reference sequence). Trimming cost V 6 bases and J 5 bases; bases outside gene matches: 11. This CDR3 spans 16 amino acids. In DNA, the CDR3 is TGTGCCAGCAGCCCTTTGGGGACAGGCCAGAATGAAAAACTGTTTTTT. Amino acids: CASSPLGTGQNEKLFF.

The sample holds a few counts of this clone. The chain carries TRBV10-1 and TRBJ1-1; maybe TRBD1 (5 bases). Trimming cost V 0 bases and J 3 bases, with 11 bases left between them. The CDR3 totals 15 residues. Germline CDR1 WNHNN, CDR2 SYGVQD (reference sequence). As DNA, the CDR3 is TGCGCCAGCAGTGAGTCGAAAAAAGGGGACACTGAAGCTTTCTTT. The encoded protein is CASSESKKGDTEAFF.

A few counts support this clone. CDR3 sequence reads: CASSYIREGGELFF. DNA for the CDR3: TGTGCCAGCAGTTACATCAGGGAGGGCGGGGAGCTGTTTTTT. The chain joins TRBV6-5 to TRBJ2-2; the match to TRBD2 covers 7 bases. V lost 2 bases and J lost 7; bases outside the gene matches: 4. From germline, CDR1 is MNHEY and CDR2 SVGAGI. The CDR3 is 14 amino acids.

The V gene is TRBV6-1, the J gene TRBJ1-2; 7 bases are a match to TRBD1. This CDR3 contains 14 residues. Per germline, CDR1 MNHNS and CDR2 SASEGT. V shed 5 bases and J 3 bases; nucleotides not matched to a gene: 6. The CDR3 sequence is CASSHRGPYYGYTF. CDR3 DNA sequence: TGTGCCAGCAGTCACAGGGGACCGTACTATGGCTACACCTTC.

The V call is TRBV11-1, the J call TRBJ2-7, with 7 bases matching TRBD2. The CDR3 contains 14 residues. After removal of 5 bases from V and 7 bases from J, the junction contained 11 bases not matched to a gene. Germline V lookup: CDR1 SGHAT, CDR2 FQDESV (reference sequence). The CDR3 is CASSPPPREQEQYF. CDR3 nucleotide sequence: TGTGCCAGCAGCCCCCCCCCGCGGGAGCAGGAGCAGTACTTC. Full variable domain (missing parts from reference TRBV11-1 and TRBJ2-7): EAEVAQSPRYKITEKSQAVAFWCDPISGHATLYWYRQILGQGPELLVQFQDESVVDDSQLPKDRFSAERLKGVDSTLKIQPAELGDSAMYLCASSPPPREQEQYFGPGTRLTVT.

V usage is TRBV7-2 and J usage is TRBJ1-3, with D uncertain. This CDR3 is built from 13 residues. Germline CDR1 is SGHTA and CDR2 is FQGNSA. V was shortened by 0 bases and J by 4 bases, with 4 bases between the two germline ends. The CDR3 spells CASSLAQGNTIYF. DNA for the CDR3: TGTGCCAGCAGCTTAGCACAGGGAAACACCATATATTTT.

The chain has TRBV5-4 and TRBJ2-3, with D possibly being TRBD1 (6 bases). Germline CDR1 is SGHNT and CDR2 is YYREEE (reference sequence). The CDR3 contains 14 residues. V was shortened by 1 base and J by 4 bases, with 10 bases between the two germline ends. The CDR3 DNA sequence: TGTGCCAGCAGCTTGTACAGGGACCCAGATACGCAGTATTTT. Translated: CASSLYRDPDTQYF.

The rearrangement uses TRBV7-3 and TRBJ2-1; no clear D gene. CDR1 SGHTA and CDR2 FQGTGA come from the germline V gene. V was cut by 0 bases and J by 5 bases, with 8 bases left in between. This CDR3 spans 14 amino acids. The CDR3 is CASSLTFYDNEQFF. The CDR3 bases are TGTGCCAGCAGCTTAACGTTTTATGACAATGAGCAGTTCTTC.

The chain uses TRBV6-1 and TRBJ1-3; D ambiguous. Deletions cut 7 bases from V and 2 bases from J, with 15 bases between. The CDR3 totals 15 residues. CDR1 is MNHNS and CDR2 is SASEGT in the germline V gene. In nucleotides, the CDR3 is TGTGCCAGCATCGCCGGGAGAACCGCTGGAAACACCATATATTTT. Protein product: CASIAGRTAGNTIYF.

This chain's CDR3 is CASSPPGLARNEQYF. The CDR3 nucleotides read TGTGCCAGCAGTCCTCCGGGACTAGCGAGAAACGAGCAGTACTTC. V is TRBV28 and J is TRBJ2-7, with 10 bases matching TRBD2. Germline CDR1 is MDHEN and CDR2 is SYDVKM. This CDR3 contains 15 residues. The V segment lost 5 bases and the J segment 5 bases; nucleotides outside the gene matches: 9.